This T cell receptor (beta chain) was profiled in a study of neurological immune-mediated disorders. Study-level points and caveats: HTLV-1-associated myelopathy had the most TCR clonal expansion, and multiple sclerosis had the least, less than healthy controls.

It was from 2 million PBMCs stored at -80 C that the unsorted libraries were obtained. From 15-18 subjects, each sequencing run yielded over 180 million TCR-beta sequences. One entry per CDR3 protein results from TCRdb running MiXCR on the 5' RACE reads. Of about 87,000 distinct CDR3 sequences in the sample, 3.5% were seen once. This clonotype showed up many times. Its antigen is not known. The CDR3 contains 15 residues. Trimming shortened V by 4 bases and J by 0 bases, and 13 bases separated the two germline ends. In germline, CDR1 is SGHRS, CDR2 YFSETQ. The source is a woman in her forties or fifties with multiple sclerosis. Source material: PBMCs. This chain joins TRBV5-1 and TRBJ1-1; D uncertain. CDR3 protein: CASSPPSWVNTEAFF. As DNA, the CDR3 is TGCGCCAGCAGCCCGCCCTCATGGGTGAACACTGAAGCTTTCTTT.